Each of the 32 T cell receptor beta chains below was sequenced from the same sample in a study of long-term antiretroviral therapy in people with HIV. The assay, immunoSEQ v3.0, was run at survey level. Method: immunoSEQ multiplex PCR; TCRdb's copy keeps in-frame clones and lacks some. This sample has about 15,000 clones, with 70% to 90% found just once. This specimen consisted of unsorted PBMCs, obtained more than 2.2 years before starting antiretroviral therapy. All receptors derive from a woman aged 25 to 45 with HIV.

The chain uses TRBV10-3 and TRBJ2-1, with 10 bases identical to TRBD2. Germline V CDR1 and CDR2: ENHRY, SYGVKD. This CDR3 contains 17 residues. With V trimmed by 6 bases and J by 5 bases, 13 bases remained unmatched. Here the CDR3 DNA reads TGTGCCATCAGCCTCCACCGGTCCAGCGGGGGGGACAATGAGCAGTTCTTC. Protein product: CAISLHRSSGGDNEQFF.

The V gene is TRBV19, the J gene TRBJ1-2; D unresolved. Trimming stripped 0 bases from V and 7 bases from J, with 9 bases between. CDR1 is LNHDA, CDR2 SQIVND, per germline (reference sequence). The CDR3 is made up of 13 amino acids. CDR3 sequence (DNA): TGTGCCAGTAGTATAGAACACCTCGGTGGCTACACCTTC. This gives the protein CASSIEHLGGYTF.

The chain joins TRBV4-1 to TRBJ1-5, with D possibly being TRBD1 (5 bases). Looked up from germline, CDR1 is MGHRA and CDR2 is YSYEKL. CDR3 length: 15 amino acids. V lost 0 bases and J lost 6, with 12 bases in between. As DNA, the CDR3 is TGCGCCAGCAGCCAAGATGGGGGAAATAGTCAGCCCCAGCATTTT. Translated: CASSQDGGNSQPQHF.

This clone is categorized as medium-sized. The chain uses TRBV10-3 and TRBJ1-2, with a weak D call TRBD1 (5 bases). CDR1 and CDR2 (germline): ENHRY, SYGVKD. The CDR3 contains 14 residues. The V and J ends lost 4 bases and 0 bases respectively, with 9 bases between them. The CDR3 loop reads CAISAGAANYGYTF. CDR3 nucleotide sequence: TGTGCCATCAGTGCTGGGGCGGCTAACTATGGCTACACCTTC.

The rearrangement uses TRBV27 and TRBJ1-1; D gene uncertain. CDR3 size: 14 residues. Germline lookup yields CDR1 MNHEY and CDR2 SMNVEV (reference sequence). V gave up 4 bases and J gave up 5 bases, with 14 bases separating them. In DNA form, the CDR3 reads TGTGCCAGCAGTTCCTACACGGGTGAGACTGAAGCTTTCTTT. Translated, it gives CASSSYTGETEAFF.

V gene TRBV9 combines with J gene TRBJ2-2, with 7 bases that match TRBD1. The CDR3 extends over 14 amino acids. The trim removed 2 bases at V and 3 bases at J, leaving 1 base unmatched. In germline, CDR1 is SGDLS, CDR2 YYNGEE. The DNA of the CDR3 is TGTGCCAGCAGCGTGGGACAGCACACCGGGGAGCTGTTTTTT. Its translation: CASSVGQHTGELFF.

The chain employs TRBV19 and TRBJ1-1; tentative D call: TRBD1 (5 bases). The CDR3 loop spans 14 amino acids. Trimming took off 4 bases at V and 3 bases at J, with 12 bases between the two ends. Germline-derived CDR1 and CDR2 are LNHDA and SQIVND (reference sequence). CDR3 sequence reads: CASSTSGSDTEAFF. In nucleotides, the CDR3 is TGTGCCAGTAGTACCTCAGGGTCCGACACTGAAGCTTTCTTT.

This rearrangement joins TRBV6-5 to TRBJ1-2, with D perhaps matching TRBD1 (6 bases). Germline V CDR1 and CDR2: MNHEY, SVGAGI. Deletions cut 4 bases from V and 4 bases from J, with 13 bases between. This CDR3 has 14 residues. The CDR3 DNA reads as TGTGCCAGCAGTTTACAGGGACGTGGCTATGGCTACACCTTC. This gives the protein CASSLQGRGYGYTF.

The chain employs TRBV5-1 and TRBJ2-3; 9 bases align to TRBD2. Trimming cost V 7 bases and J 4 bases; bases outside gene matches: 13. The CDR3 length is 16 residues. In germline, CDR1 is SGHRS, CDR2 YFSETQ. The CDR3 DNA reads TGCGCCAGCCACTCTCGGGCGGCTAGCGGGGCAGATACGCAGTATTTT. It is translated as CASHSRAASGADTQYF.

The genes are TRBV19 and TRBJ2-2; the D call may be TRBD1 or TRBD2 (5 bases each). Trimming removed 4 bases at V and 5 bases at J, with 11 bases between. The germline V gene encodes CDR1 LNHDA and CDR2 SQIVND (reference sequence). This CDR3 region has 14 residues. CDR3 bases: TGTGCCAGTAGTACTTCAGGGAGTACCGGGGAGCTGTTTTTT. This sequence encodes CASSTSGSTGELFF.

CDR3 nucleotide sequence: TGTGCCAGCAGTGTGAGGGAAGATCAGCCCCAGCATTTT. Its protein product is CASSVREDQPQHF. The chain links TRBV2 to TRBJ1-5; no clear D. V was clipped by 4 bases and J by 5 bases, with 9 bases between them. This CDR3 region has 13 residues. CDR1 is SNHLY, CDR2 FYNNEI, per germline. The full variable domain, completed using reference TRBV2 and TRBJ1-5, is EPEVTQTPSHQVTQMGQEVILRCVPISNHLYFYWYRQILGQKVEFLVSFYNNEISEKSEIFDDQFSVERPDGSNFTLKIRSTKLEDSAMYFCASSVREDQPQHFGDGTRLSIL.

The chain links TRBV29-1 to TRBJ2-6; possibly TRBD1 or TRBD2 for D (5 bases each). Germline values: CDR1 SQVTM, CDR2 ANQGSEA. Trimming shortened V by 6 bases and J by 0 bases, and 15 bases separated the two germline ends. The CDR3 has 16 residues. The CDR3 sequence: CSVPGATFSGANVLTF. The CDR3 region has the DNA TGCAGCGTACCCGGGGCCACTTTCTCTGGGGCCAACGTCCTGACTTTC.

CDR3: CASSVGGQNYEQYF. For the CDR3, the DNA is TGTGCCAGCAGTGTAGGGGGTCAAAACTACGAGCAGTACTTC. The chain uses TRBV6-1 and TRBJ2-7; tentatively, D is TRBD1 (6 bases). The CDR3 runs 14 residues. Trimming removed 4 bases at V and 3 bases at J, with 13 bases between. Looked up from germline, CDR1 is MNHNS and CDR2 is SASEGT.

The chain joins TRBV6-1 to TRBJ2-6; 7 nucleotides agree with TRBD2. Germline loops: CDR1 MNHNS, CDR2 SASEGT. This CDR3 region has 16 residues. With 0 bases clipped from V and 2 bases from J, the junction kept 1 base outside the gene matches. The CDR3 nucleotides read TGTGCCAGCAGTGAAGCGAGCGGGACTGGGGCCAACGTCCTGACTTTC. Translating it yields CASSEASGTGANVLTF.

As DNA, the CDR3 is TGTGCCAGCAGCTACGGAGGGGGGGGAGGTATTGGGAACACTGAAGCTTTCTTT. The encoded protein is CASSYGGGGGIGNTEAFF. The genes are TRBV7-9 and TRBJ1-1, with D possibly matching TRBD1 (6 bases). Trimming removed 4 bases from V and 1 base from J, with 22 bases in between. This CDR3 has 18 residues. Germline CDR1 SEHNR, CDR2 FQNEAQ (reference sequence). Filled out from reference TRBV7-9 and TRBJ1-1, the complete variable domain reads DTGVSQNPRHKITKRGQNVTFRCDPISEHNRLYWYRQTLGQGPEFLTYFQNEAQLEKSRLLSDRFSAERPKGSFSTLEIQRTEQGDSAMYLCASSYGGGGGIGNTEAFFGQGTRLTVV.

The V call is TRBV5-6, the J call TRBJ2-1; 9 bases align to TRBD1. Germline CDR1 reads SGHDT; CDR2 reads YYEEEE. The CDR3 has 16 amino acids. V lost 6 bases and J lost 4; bases outside the gene matches: 11. The CDR3 protein is CASTETGTGSYNEQFF. As DNA, the CDR3 is TGTGCCAGCACCGAAACCGGGACAGGGTCGTACAATGAGCAGTTCTTC.

V usage is TRBV18 and J usage is TRBJ2-3; a possible D gene is TRBD2 (6 bases). V was trimmed by 0 bases and J by 2 bases, leaving 12 bases between them. Germline-derived CDR1 and CDR2 are KGHSH and LQKENI. CDR3 length: 16 residues. CDR3 coding DNA: TGTGCCAGCTCACCACCGGGGGGTAGTTACACAGATACGCAGTATTTT. This codes for CASSPPGGSYTDTQYF.

The chain uses TRBV5-1 and TRBJ2-3; D is unresolved. Germline V gene data show CDR1 as SGHRS and CDR2 as YFSETQ. CDR3 length: 14 residues. V lost 1 base and J lost 2, with 8 bases in between. CDR3 DNA: TGCGCCAGCAGCTTGAGAGTCGACACAGATACGCAGTATTTT. It translates to CASSLRVDTDTQYF.

This chain joins TRBV7-9 and TRBJ2-6; 8 bases are a match to TRBD1. The CDR3 covers 17 residues. With 1 base clipped from V and 0 bases from J, the junction kept 2 bases outside the gene matches. Germline CDR1 reads SEHNR; CDR2 reads FQNEAQ (reference sequence). The CDR3 here is CASSLGQGRSGANVLTF. The CDR3 DNA follows: TGTGCCAGCAGCTTAGGACAGGGGCGCTCTGGGGCCAACGTCCTGACTTTC.

This clone was picked up a small number of times. V is TRBV19 and J is TRBJ1-2; D not resolved. Germline loops: CDR1 LNHDA, CDR2 SQIVND (reference sequence). V was trimmed by 7 bases and J by 4 bases, leaving 10 bases between them. This CDR3 region has 12 residues. Here the CDR3 reads CASNREFYGYTF. As DNA, the CDR3 is TGTGCCAGTAATCGCGAGTTCTATGGCTACACCTTC.

The gene calls are TRBV19 and TRBJ1-2; unclear D gene. The CDR3 runs 13 residues. CDR1 LNHDA and CDR2 SQIVND come from the germline V gene (reference sequence). The germline V and J ends were trimmed by 3 bases and 4 bases, with 9 bases remaining between them. CDR3 in amino acids: CASSILPAYGYTF. DNA for the CDR3: TGTGCCAGTAGTATTCTCCCAGCCTATGGCTACACCTTC.

The chain carries TRBV14 and TRBJ2-3, with 7 positions matching TRBD2. CDR3 length equals 14 residues. Germline V CDR1 and CDR2: SGHDN, FVKESK. Losses at the gene ends were 5 bases for V and 4 bases for J; bases not matched to a gene: 6. As DNA, the CDR3 is TGTGCCAGCAGCTTACTAGCGAGTCCAGATACGCAGTATTTT. Translating gives CASSLLASPDTQYF.

This rearrangement joins TRBV30 to TRBJ2-1, with no clear D. Germline loops: CDR1 GTSNPN, CDR2 SVGIG (reference sequence). V shed 4 bases and J shed 0 bases, with 7 bases lying between them. This CDR3 comprises 13 residues. CDR3 DNA: TGTGCCTGGACAGGTAGCTCCTACAATGAGCAGTTCTTC. Translation: CAWTGSSYNEQFF.

This rearrangement joins TRBV30 to TRBJ1-6; 7 positions agree with TRBD1. The length of the CDR3 is 15 residues. V lost 2 bases to trimming and J lost 3 bases; unmatched junction nucleotides: 4. The germline V gene has CDR1 GTSNPN and CDR2 SVGIG (reference sequence). CDR3 sequence: CAWSTTGVYNSPLHF. CDR3 sequence (DNA): TGTGCCTGGAGTACAACAGGGGTCTATAATTCACCCCTCCACTTT.

The J gene is TRBJ1-4, the V gene TRBV5-1; no clear D. Germline CDR1 reads SGHRS; CDR2 reads YFSETQ. This CDR3 is built from 15 residues. Trimming removed 3 bases from V and 5 bases from J, with 14 bases in between. CDR3 residues: CASSSKGGLNEKLFF. DNA for the CDR3: TGCGCCAGCAGCTCAAAAGGTGGACTCAATGAAAAACTGTTTTTT.

This chain links TRBV27 with TRBJ1-2; D may be TRBD1 (6 bases). Per germline, CDR1 MNHEY and CDR2 SMNVEV (reference sequence). V shed 8 bases and J shed 0 bases, with 13 bases lying between them. The CDR3 runs to 14 residues. The CDR3 nucleotides read TGTGCCAGCGGCCCCGGGGGCGCTAACTATGGCTACACCTTC. Translated: CASGPGGANYGYTF.

This chain uses TRBV14 with TRBJ2-2, with a possible D match to TRBD1 (6 bases). Trimming removed 4 bases from V and 1 base from J, with 19 bases in between. The CDR3 totals 18 residues. The germline gives CDR1 SGHDN, CDR2 FVKESK. The CDR3 is CASSPNVLGAWNTGELFF. The CDR3 nucleotides read TGTGCCAGCAGCCCGAATGTTTTGGGGGCGTGGAACACCGGGGAGCTGTTTTTT.

The chain has TRBV2 and TRBJ2-1; the D gene could be TRBD1 or TRBD2 (5 bases each). The CDR3 extends over 13 amino acids. From germline, CDR1 is SNHLY and CDR2 FYNNEI. Trimming stripped 7 bases from V and 4 bases from J, with 11 bases between. CDR3 nucleotide sequence: TGTGCCAGCAAGGGCAGGGAGTACAATGAGCAGTTCTTC. Its protein is CASKGREYNEQFF.

V is TRBV4-3 and J is TRBJ2-3; 9 bases fit TRBD2. Trimming at V came to 1 base and at J to 6 bases, leaving 8 bases not matched to a gene. The CDR3 spans 16 residues. Per germline, CDR1 LGHNA and CDR2 YSLEER. The chain's CDR3 is CASSQVGGGARDTQYF. Written as DNA, the CDR3 is TGCGCCAGCAGCCAAGTGGGCGGGGGGGCCAGGGATACGCAGTATTTT.

The chain recombines TRBV5-6 with TRBJ2-3; weak D call: TRBD2 (6 bases). Deletions cut 3 bases from V and 1 base from J, with 6 bases between. The CDR3 length is 13 residues. The germline V gene encodes CDR1 SGHDT and CDR2 YYEEEE. DNA of the CDR3: TGTGCCAGCAGCTCGGGGGGCACAGATACGCAGTATTTT. Amino acids: CASSSGGTDTQYF.

This rearrangement joins TRBV5-4 to TRBJ1-2; D unclear. Deletions cut 3 bases from V and 4 bases from J, with 16 bases between. The CDR3 has 15 residues. Looked up from germline, CDR1 is SGHNT and CDR2 is YYREEE (reference sequence). CDR3 residues: CASSWSDGWLYGYTF. Here the CDR3 DNA reads TGTGCCAGCAGCTGGAGCGACGGCTGGCTCTATGGCTACACCTTC.

The chain is built from TRBV9 and TRBJ1-2; 9 bases align to TRBD1. CDR1 and CDR2 from the germline V gene are SGDLS and YYNGEE. V shed 3 bases, J shed 8 bases, and the junction held 2 bases outside the gene matches. CDR3 length: 12 amino acids. The CDR3 sequence: CASSGTGEGYTF. DNA of the CDR3: TGTGCCAGCAGCGGGACAGGGGAAGGCTACACCTTC.